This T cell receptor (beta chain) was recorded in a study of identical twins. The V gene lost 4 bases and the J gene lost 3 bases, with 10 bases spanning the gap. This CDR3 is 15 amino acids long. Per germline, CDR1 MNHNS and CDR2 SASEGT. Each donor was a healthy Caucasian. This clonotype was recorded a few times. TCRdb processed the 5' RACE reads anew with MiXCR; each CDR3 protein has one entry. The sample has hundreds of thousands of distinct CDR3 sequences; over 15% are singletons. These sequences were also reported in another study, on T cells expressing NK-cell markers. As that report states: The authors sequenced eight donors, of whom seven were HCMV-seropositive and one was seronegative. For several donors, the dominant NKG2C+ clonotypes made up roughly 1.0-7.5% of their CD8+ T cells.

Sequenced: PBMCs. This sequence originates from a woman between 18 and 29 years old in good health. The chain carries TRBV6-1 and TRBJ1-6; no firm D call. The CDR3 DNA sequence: TGTGCCAGCAGTGCCCGGGATAGCTATAATTCACCCCTCCACTTT. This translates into CASSARDSYNSPLHF.